This TCR beta chain was captured by sequencing in a study of blood T cell repertoires in COVID-19. Study summary: Sites across the United States, Italy and Spain contributed samples from acute and convalescent COVID-19. In each case, the material was cDNA or gDNA derived from T cells, B-cell-depleted T cells, or PBMCs.

Germline V gene lookup returns CDR1 SGDLS and CDR2 YYNGEE. This CDR3 comprises 15 residues. Trimming took 3 bases from V and 8 from J; bases not matched to a gene: 9. In the authors' workflow: From reference gene primer amplification, estimates of nucleated cell counts were derived. Generated by immunoSEQ multiplex PCR, the TCRdb table keeps only in-frame clones and is missing some. The V and J calls and the clone size are those of that table, but D and trimming were determined from the DNA. The sample records about 250,000 clones, around nine tenths being singletons. The receptor was isolated from a woman aged 55-70 years who had recovered from COVID-19. The rearrangement uses TRBV9 and TRBJ1-2, with 11 bases that match TRBD1. What was sequenced was peripheral blood. The DNA for the CDR3 is TGTGCCAGCAGCGAAGAAGGACAGGGGGCTTTCGGCTACACCTTC. Its translation is CASSEEGQGAFGYTF.